These T cell receptor beta chains were read from a single sample in a study of shared clonotypes between healthy human individuals. The method was immunoSEQ multiplex PCR; TCRdb's version includes in-frame clones alone and lacks a portion of them. The sample has approximately 1.5 million clones, approximately 98.5% seen once. Material: naive CD4+ T cells sorted from blood. The receptors were sampled from a man under 40 in good health. CDR3s include the opening cysteine and the closing phenylalanine or tryptophan. Clone size, where shown, is once, few, many, or a class for clones that have expanded.

>17|TRBV5-1|NA|TRBJ2-1
CASSLGLGALSYNEQFF
>15|TRBV19|NA|TRBJ2-3
CASSMSLVSTDTQYF
>17|TRBV5-8|NA|TRBJ1-2
CASSSYTDPPRLYGYTF
>19|TRBV7-2|NA|TRBJ2-5
CASSRKLGGGDVLQETQYF
>15|TRBV5-1|NA|TRBJ2-1
CASSLTGTDYNEQFF
>11|TRBV5-1|once|TRBJ2-2
CASKDTGELFF
>16|TRBV11-2|NA|TRBJ2-5
CASSLDRASGRKTQYF
>19|TRBV7-2|NA|TRBJ2-3
CASSLYRTSGRAGTDTQYF
>14|TRBV7-3|once|TRBJ2-1
CASSLFPGANEQFF
>13|TRBV19|NA|TRBJ2-1
CASSIDPGIQQFF